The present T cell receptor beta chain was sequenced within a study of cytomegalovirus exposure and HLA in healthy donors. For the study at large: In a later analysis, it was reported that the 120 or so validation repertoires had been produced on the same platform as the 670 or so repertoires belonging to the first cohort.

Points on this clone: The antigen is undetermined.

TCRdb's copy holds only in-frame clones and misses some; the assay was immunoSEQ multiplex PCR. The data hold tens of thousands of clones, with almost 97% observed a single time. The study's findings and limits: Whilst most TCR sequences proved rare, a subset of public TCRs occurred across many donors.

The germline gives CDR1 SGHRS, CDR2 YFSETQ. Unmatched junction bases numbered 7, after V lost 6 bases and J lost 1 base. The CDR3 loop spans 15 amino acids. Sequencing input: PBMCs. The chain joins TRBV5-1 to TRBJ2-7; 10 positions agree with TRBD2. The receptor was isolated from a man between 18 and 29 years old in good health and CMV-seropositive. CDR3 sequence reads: CASKVAGGLSYEQYF. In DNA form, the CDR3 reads TGCGCCAGCAAGGTAGCGGGAGGCCTATCCTACGAGCAGTACTTC.